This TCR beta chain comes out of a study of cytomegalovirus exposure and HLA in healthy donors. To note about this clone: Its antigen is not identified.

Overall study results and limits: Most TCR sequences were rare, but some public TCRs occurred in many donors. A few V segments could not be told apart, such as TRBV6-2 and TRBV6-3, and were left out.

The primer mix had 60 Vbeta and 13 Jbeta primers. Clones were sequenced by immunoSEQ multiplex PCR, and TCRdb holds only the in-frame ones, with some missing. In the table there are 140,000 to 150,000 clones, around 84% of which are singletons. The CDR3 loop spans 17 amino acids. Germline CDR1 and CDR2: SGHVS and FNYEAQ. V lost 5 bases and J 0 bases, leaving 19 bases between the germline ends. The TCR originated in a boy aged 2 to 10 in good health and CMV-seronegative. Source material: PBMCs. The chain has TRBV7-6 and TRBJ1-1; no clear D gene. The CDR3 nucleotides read TGTGCCAGCAGCCGCGGTGGGGTGGGAGCAGTGAACACTGAAGCTTTCTTT. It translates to CASSRGGVGAVNTEAFF. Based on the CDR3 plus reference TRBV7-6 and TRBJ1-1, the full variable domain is GAGVSQSPRYKVTKRGQDVALRCDPISGHVSLYWYRQALGQGPEFLTYFNYEAQQDKSGLPNDRFSAERPEGSISTLTIQRTEQRDSAMYRCASSRGGVGAVNTEAFFGQGTRLTVV.